The 26 T cell receptor beta chains reported below all come from one sample, sequenced in a study of T cell responses to AZD1222 COVID-19 vaccine. Method: immunoSEQ multiplex PCR; TCRdb's copy keeps in-frame clones and lacks some. The sample gives 130,000 to 150,000 clones, 90% to 95% of which show up once; about 3% is in the top ten. The input for sequencing was peripheral blood, taken on day 0 of MenACWY control vaccination. The receptors were sampled from an adult in good health.

The chain has TRBV18 and TRBJ1-5, with unresolved D. Trimming cost V 6 bases and J 11 bases, with 29 bases left between them. CDR1 is KGHSH, CDR2 LQKENI, per germline. This CDR3 comprises 17 residues. The CDR3 DNA follows: TGTGCCAGCTCGACGGATGGACCGTACTTGGGTGCTGGGGCCCAGCATTTT. This translates into CASSTDGPYLGAGAQHF.

The chain is built from TRBV6-5 and TRBJ1-5; a weak D match, TRBD1 (6 bases). The CDR3 consists of 14 residues. Per germline, CDR1 MNHEY and CDR2 SVGAGI. V gave up 7 bases and J gave up 5 bases, with 15 bases separating them. The CDR3 spells CASTGTRTDQPQHF. As DNA, the CDR3 is TGTGCCAGCACTGGGACCCGGACAGATCAGCCCCAGCATTTT.

V is TRBV28 and J is TRBJ2-7; 8 bases map to TRBD1. The CDR3 has 14 residues. Trimming at V came to 5 bases and at J to 4 bases, leaving 7 bases not matched to a gene. Looked up from germline, CDR1 is MDHEN and CDR2 is SYDVKM. The CDR3 nucleotides are TGTGCCAGCAGTCGACAGGGGATGAGGTACGAGCAGTACTTC. Amino acids: CASSRQGMRYEQYF. The complete variable domain, with remaining parts taken from reference TRBV28 and TRBJ2-7, reads DVKVTQSSRYLVKRTGEKVFLECVQDMDHENMFWYRQDPGLGLRLIYFSYDVKMKEKGDIPEGYSVSREKKERFSLILESASTNQTSMYLCASSRQGMRYEQYFGPGTRLTVT.

This clone is a singleton in its sample. The chain recombines TRBV5-4 with TRBJ1-6; D may be TRBD1 (6 bases). V was shortened by 4 bases and J by 4 bases, with 15 bases between the two germline ends. The CDR3 has 16 residues. Germline CDR1 reads SGHNT; CDR2 reads YYREEE (reference sequence). This CDR3 is CASSPGLQGYNSPLHF. The CDR3 DNA reads as TGTGCCAGCAGCCCGGGTCTACAGGGTTATAATTCACCCCTCCACTTT.

This chain joins TRBV14 and TRBJ2-3; 9 nucleotides match TRBD1. The CDR3 sequence is 15 residues long. Losses at the gene ends were 1 base for V and 5 bases for J; bases not matched to a gene: 4. The V gene's germline CDR1 is SGHDN and CDR2 FVKESK. CDR3 coding DNA: TGTGCCAGCAGCCAAGGCCGGACAGGGGTAGATACGCAGTATTTT. This encodes CASSQGRTGVDTQYF. Drawing the rest from reference TRBV14 and TRBJ2-3, the complete variable domain is EAGVTQFPSHSVIEKGQTVTLRCDPISGHDNLYWYRRVMGKEIKFLLHFVKESKQDESGMPNNRFLAERTGGTYSTLKVQPAELEDSGVYFCASSQGRTGVDTQYFGPGTRLTVL.

J is TRBJ1-6 and V is TRBV3-1 (or the pseudogene TRBV3-2); maybe TRBD1 (5 bases). In germline, CDR1 is LGHDT, CDR2 YNNKEL (reference sequence). The CDR3 is 12 residues long. Trimming took off 8 bases at V and 10 bases at J, with 12 bases between the two ends. The CDR3 is CASSPWGSPLHF. The DNA for the CDR3 is TGTGCCAGCTCCCCCTGGGGGTCACCCCTCCACTTT.

CDR3 residues: CASRGVFYGYTF. CDR3 nucleotides: TGTGCCAGCAGGGGGGTCTTCTATGGCTACACCTTC. This sequence joins TRBV12-3 or TRBV12-4 and TRBJ1-2, with TRBD1 as a possible D gene (5 bases). Trimming removed 6 bases at V and 4 bases at J, with 9 bases between. The CDR3 covers 12 residues.

This rearrangement joins TRBV7-2 to TRBJ1-1; no reliable D call. The V end lost 2 bases, the J end lost 0 bases, and 4 bases lay between the germline ends. This CDR3 is built from 13 residues. Per the germline V gene, CDR1 is SGHTA and CDR2 is FQGNSA. The CDR3 DNA follows: TGTGCCAGCAGCTTACCACTGAACACTGAAGCTTTCTTT. It is translated as CASSLPLNTEAFF.

This rearrangement joins TRBV18 to TRBJ2-3; no clear D. V lost 4 bases, J lost 4 bases, and 15 bases lay in between. Germline CDR1 reads KGHSH; CDR2 reads LQKENI. This CDR3 contains 15 residues. CDR3 residues: CASSHPTSMSDTQYF. In nucleotides, the CDR3 is TGTGCCAGCTCACACCCTACATCTATGTCAGATACGCAGTATTTT.

The chain carries TRBV24-1 and TRBJ2-7; D uncertain. Trimming stripped 5 bases from V and 7 bases from J, with 11 bases between. The CDR3 is 12 residues long. Germline V gene sequence: CDR1 KGHDR, CDR2 SFDVKD. The CDR3: CATSATRKEQYF. The CDR3 region has the DNA TGTGCCACCAGTGCAACCCGTAAGGAGCAGTACTTC.

The chain recombines TRBV28 with TRBJ1-2; D is uncertain. Trimming left V 5 bases short and J 2 bases short, with 15 bases between. From germline, CDR1 is MDHEN and CDR2 SYDVKM. CDR3 length: 15 amino acids. CDR3 coding DNA: TGTGCCAGCAGTCCCGGACCGGCGTCGAACTATGGCTACACCTTC. It encodes CASSPGPASNYGYTF.

The chain has TRBV12-3 or TRBV12-4 and TRBJ1-5; 7 bases line up with TRBD1. The CDR3 has 13 amino acids. Losses at the gene ends were 6 bases for V and 4 bases for J; bases not matched to a gene: 3. CDR3: CASSYRGNQPQHF. DNA of the CDR3: TGTGCCAGCAGCTACAGGGGTAATCAGCCCCAGCATTTT.

The chain joins TRBV5-1 to TRBJ1-6; the D is unclear. Trimming took 7 bases from V and 7 from J, leaving 12 bases between them. Germline CDR1 SGHRS, CDR2 YFSETQ. The CDR3 extends over 13 amino acids. DNA of the CDR3: TGCGCCAGCCACTTATCCGAGAATTCACCCCTCCACTTT. Protein sequence: CASHLSENSPLHF.

This chain uses TRBV13 with TRBJ1-1, with 9 bases identical to TRBD1. J lost 5 bases, V lost 5 bases, and 9 bases had no gene match. Germline CDR1 and CDR2: PRHDT and FYEKMQ (reference sequence). The CDR3 spans 15 residues. The CDR3 here is CASSGEQGARTEAFF. The CDR3 DNA reads as TGTGCCAGCAGCGGAGAACAGGGGGCTCGGACTGAAGCTTTCTTT.

The chain employs TRBV19 and TRBJ1-1; D not certain. V lost 7 bases and J 1 base, leaving 13 bases between the germline ends. Germline values: CDR1 LNHDA, CDR2 SQIVND (reference sequence). The CDR3 contains 14 residues. CDR3 sequence: CASTAGTPNTEAFF. As DNA, the CDR3 is TGTGCCAGTACTGCGGGCACGCCGAACACTGAAGCTTTCTTT.

This clone was observed once. The chain uses TRBV7-9 and TRBJ2-7; no definite D call. The CDR3 is 14 amino acids. Between the trimmed V and J ends, which lost 2 bases and 0 bases, there was a span of 8 bases. CDR1 and CDR2 (germline): SEHNR, FQNEAQ (reference sequence). CDR3 sequence: CASSLSSSSYEQYF. Here the CDR3 DNA reads TGTGCCAGCAGCTTATCGTCCAGCTCCTACGAGCAGTACTTC.

The rearrangement uses TRBV24-1 and TRBJ2-1; D is possibly TRBD1 (5 bases). The CDR3 runs to 16 residues. V gave up 3 bases and J gave up 9 bases, with 20 bases separating them. Germline loops: CDR1 KGHDR, CDR2 SFDVKD. CDR3 nucleotide sequence: TGTGCCACCAGTGATCCCCCCGGACACCGGCGTTTTGAGCAGTTCTTC. Translating it yields CATSDPPGHRRFEQFF.

The rearrangement uses TRBV7-3 and TRBJ2-2, with TRBD2 as a possible D gene (5 bases). V dropped 3 bases and J dropped 2 bases, with 13 bases sitting between them. Looked up from germline, CDR1 is SGHTA and CDR2 is FQGTGA. CDR3 length: 16 residues. The CDR3 sequence: CASSFGAGVNTGELFF. DNA of the CDR3: TGTGCCAGCAGCTTCGGTGCCGGGGTAAACACCGGGGAGCTGTTTTTT.

V and J are TRBV11-2 and TRBJ1-1; weak D call: TRBD1 (6 bases). Germline V gene lookup returns CDR1 SGHAT and CDR2 FQNNGV. V was pared by 3 bases and J by 7 bases, with 21 bases between. The CDR3 has 16 amino acids. In nucleotides, the CDR3 is TGTGCCAGCAGCTTTGGGATAGGACTCGGGACACTTGAAGCTTTCTTT. Residues: CASSFGIGLGTLEAFF. Complete variable domain (other parts from reference TRBV11-2 and TRBJ1-1): EAGVAQSPRYKIIEKRQSVAFWCNPISGHATLYWYQQILGQGPKLLIQFQNNGVVDDSQLPKDRFSAERLKGVDSTLKIQPAKLEDSAVYLCASSFGIGLGTLEAFFGQGTRLTVV.

The chain has TRBV5-4 and TRBJ1-1; D is uncertain. The CDR3 is made up of 15 amino acids. The germline V gene has CDR1 SGHNT and CDR2 YYREEE (reference sequence). Trimming stripped 3 bases from V and 5 bases from J, with 17 bases between. CDR3 coding DNA: TGTGCCAGCAGCTCCCGGACTGGGGAAGGGACTGAAGCTTTCTTT. This gives the protein CASSSRTGEGTEAFF.

The chain couples TRBV7-3 to TRBJ2-1; 8 nucleotides align to TRBD2. Germline V lookup: CDR1 SGHTA, CDR2 FQGTGA. This CDR3 region has 14 residues. Losses at the gene ends were 6 bases for V and 4 bases for J; bases not matched to a gene: 5. CDR3 bases: TGTGCCAGCAGTATAGCGGGGAGGTACAATGAGCAGTTCTTC. This sequence encodes CASSIAGRYNEQFF.

The chain has TRBV29-1 and TRBJ2-5; the D gene could be TRBD1 or TRBD2 (7 bases each). The V and J ends lost 7 bases and 2 bases respectively, with 11 bases between them. Germline values: CDR1 SQVTM, CDR2 ANQGSEA. This CDR3 comprises 12 residues. The CDR3 protein is CSGGGQQETQYF. The CDR3, as DNA: TGCAGCGGGGGGGGACAGCAAGAGACCCAGTACTTC.

This chain connects TRBV6-5 to TRBJ1-5, with a possible D match to TRBD1 (6 bases). Germline V gives CDR1 MNHEY, CDR2 SVGAGI. Trimming removed 6 bases at V and 0 bases at J, with 9 bases between. The CDR3 runs 14 residues. CDR3 in amino acids: CASSQGISNQPQHF. The CDR3 bases are TGTGCCAGCAGCCAGGGGATTAGCAATCAGCCCCAGCATTTT.

V usage is TRBV6-5 and J usage is TRBJ2-1; 11 positions agree with TRBD2. The CDR3 totals 15 residues. CDR1 and CDR2 (germline): MNHEY, SVGAGI. The V segment lost 7 bases and the J segment 2 bases; nucleotides outside the gene matches: 4. This CDR3 is CASIVAGGAYNEQFF. Here the CDR3 DNA reads TGTGCCAGCATAGTAGCGGGAGGGGCCTACAATGAGCAGTTCTTC.

CDR3 DNA sequence: TGTGCCAGCAGCCAATCCGGGACTAGCGGCAGCACAGATACGCAGTATTTT. Its translation is CASSQSGTSGSTDTQYF. The gene calls are TRBV3-1 (or the pseudogene TRBV3-2) and TRBJ2-3, with 11 bases identical to TRBD2. Trimming at V came to 2 bases and at J to 0 bases, leaving 4 bases not matched to a gene. Germline assignment: CDR1 LGHDT and CDR2 YNNKEL (reference sequence). The CDR3 has 17 amino acids.

The chain links TRBV10-3 to TRBJ2-1, with unresolved D. Trimming took 6 bases from V and 8 from J, leaving 11 bases between them. Germline CDR1 reads ENHRY; CDR2 reads SYGVKD. There are 12 residues in the CDR3. DNA of the CDR3: TGTGCCATCAGCTCCCCCGAGGATGAGCAGTTCTTC. Its protein is CAISSPEDEQFF.